The 15 T cell receptor beta chains below come from one sample, sequenced in a study of cytomegalovirus exposure and HLA in healthy donors. Primers included in the PCR were 60 Vbeta and 13 Jbeta primers. Sequencing used immunoSEQ multiplex PCR; TCRdb keeps in-frame clones, though not all of them. The profile shows 98,000 or so clones, around 80% of them singletons. Sequencing was carried out using PBMCs. The receptors originated from a middle-aged woman in good health and CMV-seronegative.

The chain recombines TRBV10-3 with TRBJ1-1, with TRBD1 as a possible D gene (6 bases). The CDR3 consists of 14 residues. The germline gives CDR1 ENHRY, CDR2 SYGVKD. V lost 2 bases to trimming and J lost 1 base, with 8 bases between them. As DNA, the CDR3 is TGTGCCATCAGTGAGATACAGGGGAACACTGAAGCTTTCTTT. Translating it yields CAISEIQGNTEAFF.

The chain recombines TRBV28 with TRBJ2-5; the match to TRBD2 covers 9 bases. Germline V lookup: CDR1 MDHEN, CDR2 SYDVKM. The CDR3 covers 15 residues. The V and J ends lost 4 bases and 5 bases, in that order; junction bases with no gene match: 8. The CDR3 coding sequence is TGTGCCAGCAGTTGGGGTGGGACTAGCAGTGAGACCCAGTACTTC. It encodes CASSWGGTSSETQYF. Full variable domain (missing parts from reference TRBV28 and TRBJ2-5): DVKVTQSSRYLVKRTGEKVFLECVQDMDHENMFWYRQDPGLGLRLIYFSYDVKMKEKGDIPEGYSVSREKKERFSLILESASTNQTSMYLCASSWGGTSSETQYFGPGTRLLVL.

The chain has TRBV4-3 and TRBJ2-7, with TRBD2 identical over 9 bases. CDR3 length equals 19 residues. The germline V gene encodes CDR1 LGHNA and CDR2 YSLEER. V dropped 0 bases and J dropped 1; count of bases not matched to a gene: 13. The chain's CDR3 is CASSQEGASGISGSYEQYF. The CDR3 DNA follows: TGCGCCAGCAGCCAAGAGGGGGCTAGCGGGATCTCAGGTTCCTACGAGCAGTACTTC.

The chain carries TRBV6-1 and TRBJ2-7; the D is unclear. Trimming removed 6 bases from V and 2 bases from J, with 5 bases in between. The CDR3 is 11 residues long. The germline V gene has CDR1 MNHNS and CDR2 SASEGT. The CDR3 coding sequence is TGTGCCAGCAGGGGCCCCTACGAGCAGTACTTC. This encodes CASRGPYEQYF.

This clone appeared a few times. The chain is built from TRBV28 and TRBJ1-5, with 10 bases that match TRBD1. CDR3 length equals 14 residues. V dropped 6 bases and J dropped 4; count of bases not matched to a gene: 3. Germline V gene lookup returns CDR1 MDHEN and CDR2 SYDVKM. CDR3: CASSPGQGNQPQHF. CDR3 nucleotides: TGTGCCAGCAGCCCGGGACAGGGGAATCAGCCCCAGCATTTT.

This chain links TRBV7-2 with TRBJ1-2; 9 nucleotides line up with TRBD1. CDR1 and CDR2 (germline): SGHTA, FQGNSA. The J segment lost 7 bases and the V segment lost 5 bases, leaving 11 bases of the junction unmatched. This CDR3 is 15 amino acids long. The CDR3 DNA reads as TGTGCCAGCAGCCCCGCCGGGACAGGGACTCGTGGCTACACCTTC. It specifies CASSPAGTGTRGYTF.

This clone was observed a handful of times. The chain joins TRBV28 to TRBJ1-5; 8 positions match TRBD1. This CDR3 is built from 15 residues. The V and J ends lost 4 bases and 6 bases, in that order; junction bases with no gene match: 8. From germline, CDR1 is MDHEN and CDR2 SYDVKM. The CDR3: CASSYGGQVGQPQHF. The CDR3, as DNA: TGTGCCAGCAGTTATGGGGGACAGGTGGGTCAGCCCCAGCATTTT.

The J gene is TRBJ1-2, the V gene TRBV4-3; D is undetermined. V was pared by 3 bases and J by 4 bases, with 18 bases between. Germline lookup yields CDR1 LGHNA and CDR2 YSLEER. This CDR3 comprises 16 residues. The CDR3 DNA sequence: TGCGCCAGCAGCCAGACTACGACGGTATACCCCTATGGCTACACCTTC. Amino acids: CASSQTTTVYPYGYTF.

DNA of the CDR3: TGCGCCAGCAGCCAAGGACATTTGAATTCACCCCTCCACTTT. Residues: CASSQGHLNSPLHF. The chain carries TRBV4-3 and TRBJ1-6; D not resolved. Trimming removed 1 base from V and 7 bases from J, with 8 bases in between. Germline-derived CDR1 and CDR2 are LGHNA and YSLEER. The CDR3 is 14 amino acids.

V is TRBV9 and J is TRBJ2-2; D might be TRBD1 (5 bases). In germline, CDR1 is SGDLS, CDR2 YYNGEE. Trimming cost V 0 bases and J 4 bases, with 16 bases left between them. The CDR3 is made up of 17 amino acids. CDR3 sequence (DNA): TGTGCCAGCAGCGTAGCTAGGTATTCTCAGGGCACCGGGGAGCTGTTTTTT. It codes for CASSVARYSQGTGELFF.

This rearrangement joins TRBV5-4 to TRBJ2-5, with unresolved D. V was cut by 0 bases and J by 1 base, with 10 bases left in between. The CDR3 has 15 residues. From germline, CDR1 is SGHNT and CDR2 YYREEE (reference sequence). CDR3 sequence reads: CASSLAFVSQETQYF. CDR3 nucleotide sequence: TGTGCCAGCAGCTTGGCTTTTGTCAGCCAAGAGACCCAGTACTTC.

The chain uses TRBV11-2 and TRBJ2-7; D is perhaps TRBD2 (7 bases). The CDR3 extends over 16 amino acids. The V end lost 6 bases, the J end lost 0 bases, and 18 bases lay between the germline ends. CDR1 is SGHAT, CDR2 FQNNGV, per germline. The CDR3 DNA follows: TGTGCCAGCAGTCCTCTCGGGGGGCGAAACTCCTACGAGCAGTACTTC. This translates into CASSPLGGRNSYEQYF.

V and J are TRBV29-1 and TRBJ2-7, with 11 bases aligning to TRBD2. The CDR3 runs 11 residues. The germline gives CDR1 SQVTM, CDR2 ANQGSEA. V was pared by 4 bases and J by 7 bases, with 0 bases of the junction left unmatched. CDR3 region: CSVGLAGEQYF. Here the CDR3 DNA reads TGCAGCGTTGGACTAGCGGGGGAGCAGTACTTC.

This clone appeared a single time. The chain uses TRBV19 and TRBJ2-3; 8 bases are a match to TRBD2. The germline gives CDR1 LNHDA, CDR2 SQIVND (reference sequence). The CDR3 totals 15 residues. The V and J ends lost 3 bases and 5 bases, in that order; junction bases with no gene match: 7. The CDR3 nucleotides read TGTGCCAGTAGTATTGACGGGAGGGCCAGAGATACGCAGTATTTT. Amino acid sequence: CASSIDGRARDTQYF.

The gene calls are TRBV15 and TRBJ2-7, with 8 bases fitting TRBD2. Germline V lookup: CDR1 LNHNV, CDR2 YYDKDF (reference sequence). J was trimmed by 2 bases and V by 1 base; bases with no gene match: 4. CDR3 length: 15 residues. CDR3 residues: CATSRVAGGPYEQYF. The CDR3 DNA follows: TGTGCCACCAGCAGAGTGGCGGGGGGTCCCTACGAGCAGTACTTC.